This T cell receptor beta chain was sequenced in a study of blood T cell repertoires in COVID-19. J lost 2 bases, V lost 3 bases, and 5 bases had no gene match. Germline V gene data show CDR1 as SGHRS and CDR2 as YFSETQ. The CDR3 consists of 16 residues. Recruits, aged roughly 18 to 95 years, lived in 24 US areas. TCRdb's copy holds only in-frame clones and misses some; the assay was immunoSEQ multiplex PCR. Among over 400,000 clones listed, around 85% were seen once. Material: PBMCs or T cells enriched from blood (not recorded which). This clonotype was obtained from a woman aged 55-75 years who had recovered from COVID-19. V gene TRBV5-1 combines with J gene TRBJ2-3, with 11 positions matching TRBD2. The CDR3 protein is CASSSLSGGATDTQYF. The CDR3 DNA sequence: TGCGCCAGCAGCTCCCTTAGCGGGGGGGCCACAGATACGCAGTATTTT.